This T cell receptor beta chain was identified in a study of T cell responses to AZD1222 COVID-19 vaccine. Study-wide findings and caveats: Spike-wide vaccine-associated CD4 TCRs dominated at 160-218 and 743-854. White British donors predominated, females outnumbered males, and clonal diversity was possibly underestimated.

This CDR3 spans 14 amino acids. V lost 3 bases, J lost 8 bases, and 10 bases stayed unmatched. Germline CDR1 reads GTSNPN; CDR2 reads SVGIG (reference sequence). This clone was seen a few times. Its specificity is not known. Clones were read by immunoSEQ multiplex PCR, and TCRdb kept only the in-frame ones, dropping some. The sample has 150,000 or so clones, 90% seen once. This sequence joins TRBV30 and TRBJ2-1; 7 bases map to TRBD2. The sample here was peripheral blood, taken 28 days after the second AZD1222 dose. The TCR sequence derives from an adult who received the AZD1222 COVID-19 vaccine. DNA for the CDR3: TGTGCCTGGAGGGGAGGGCCCGGGAGTTATGAGCAGTTCTTC. The encoded protein is CAWRGGPGSYEQFF.